This TCR beta chain was captured in a study of metastatic and nonmetastatic thyroid tumors. At the level of the study: Malignant thyroid and benign thyroid patients provided blood and tumor or nodule tissue whose repertoires were compared.

Regarding the study as a whole: Across blood and tumor, TCR beta diversity in malignant thyroid tumors was reportedly significantly higher than in benign nodules.

Each patient came to thyroid surgery without any prior treatment (of any kind). This clone has ten or more counts. The antigen is undetermined. CDR3 length equals 14 residues. Germline V lookup: CDR1 SGHRS, CDR2 YFSETQ. The V gene end was trimmed by 1 base and the J gene end by 0 bases; junction bases not matched to a gene: 1. TCRdb re-called the PCR reads with MiXCR. The sample contains about 21,000 clones, about 16% of which appear only once. This chain links TRBV5-1 with TRBJ2-7, with 7 bases lining up with TRBD2. The sequencing input was blood. This receptor was identified in a male donor with papillary thyroid cancer or a benign thyroid nodule (not recorded which). Some clones in this sample may be carry-over from other donors' samples. The CDR3 sequence: CASSLPGGSYEQYF. CDR3 sequence (DNA): TGCGCCAGCAGCTTGCCGGGGGGCTCCTACGAGCAGTACTTC.